A selection of T cell receptor beta chains follows, all from one sample in a study of neurological immune-mediated disorders. TCRdb independently ran MiXCR on the 5' RACE reads; one entry per CDR3 protein. The sample holds under 60,000 distinct CDR3 sequences; 15% to 20% are singletons and the top ten take 4% to 5.5%. Sequenced sample: PBMCs. These receptors originate from a man aged 60 to 69 in good health. Each CDR3 is given with its conserved first and last residue. A D gene is named only where the DNA matches it firmly. Size is stated for part of the rows, as once, few or many counts, or as a class when the clone is expanded.

V gene: TRBV5-1
CDR3 length: 21
D gene: .
clone size: .
J gene: TRBJ2-7
CDR3 protein: CASSFYICSAGGTSSYYEQYF
CDR3 DNA: .

V gene: TRBV9
CDR3 length: 15
D gene: .
clone size: many
J gene: TRBJ1-1
CDR3 protein: CASRRWELKNTEAFF
CDR3 DNA: TGTGCCAGCAGACGTTGGGAGTTGAAGAACACTGAAGCTTTCTTT

V gene: TRBV28
CDR3 length: 17
D gene: .
clone size: .
J gene: TRBJ1-6
CDR3 protein: CASSFFFQADYNSPLHF
CDR3 DNA: TGTGCCAGCAGTTTTTTTTTTCAGGCCGACTATAATTCACCCCTCCACTTT

V gene: TRBV27
CDR3 length: 15
D gene: .
clone size: many
J gene: TRBJ2-7
CDR3 protein: CASRLTGLGSYEQYF
CDR3 DNA: TGTGCCAGCAGACTCACAGGGTTAGGGTCCTACGAGCAGTACTTC

V gene: TRBV20-1
CDR3 length: 14
D gene: .
clone size: many
J gene: TRBJ2-3
CDR3 protein: CSVFHPEGADTQYF
CDR3 DNA: TGCAGTGTCTTTCACCCCGAGGGGGCAGATACGCAGTATTTT

V gene: TRBV7-9
CDR3 length: 16
D gene: TRBD2
clone size: .
J gene: TRBJ2-2
CDR3 protein: CASSLPLSGPTGELFF
CDR3 DNA: TGTGCCAGCAGCTTACCCCTTAGCGGGCCCACCGGGGAGCTGTTTTTT

V gene: TRBV29-1
CDR3 length: 14
D gene: .
clone size: many
J gene: TRBJ2-2
CDR3 protein: CSVAWGAGTGELFF
CDR3 DNA: TGCAGCGTTGCGTGGGGGGCCGGCACCGGGGAGCTGTTTTTT

V gene: TRBV7-2
CDR3 length: 13
D gene: .
clone size: many
J gene: TRBJ2-5
CDR3 protein: CASSSTRQETQYF
CDR3 DNA: TGTGCCAGCAGCTCGACTAGACAAGAGACCCAGTACTTC

V gene: TRBV4-2
CDR3 length: 17
D gene: .
clone size: many
J gene: TRBJ2-7
CDR3 protein: CASSQVGASGGSYEQYF
CDR3 DNA: TGTGCCAGCAGCCAAGTGGGGGCGAGCGGAGGCTCCTACGAGCAGTACTTC

V gene: TRBV7-9
CDR3 length: 15
D gene: .
clone size: .
J gene: TRBJ2-7
CDR3 protein: CASSLGVGASYEQYF
CDR3 DNA: TGTGCCAGCAGCTTAGGCGTAGGGGCCTCCTACGAGCAGTACTTC

V gene: TRBV5-1
CDR3 length: 17
D gene: TRBD2
clone size: .
J gene: TRBJ2-1
CDR3 protein: CASSYGTSGFGDNEQFF
CDR3 DNA: TGCGCCAGCAGCTACGGGACTAGCGGGTTTGGTGACAATGAGCAGTTCTTC

V gene: TRBV6-1
CDR3 length: 14
D gene: .
clone size: many
J gene: TRBJ1-1
CDR3 protein: CATLVGRVNTEAFF
CDR3 DNA: TGTGCCACCTTGGTTGGCAGGGTGAACACTGAAGCTTTCTTT

V gene: TRBV7-8
CDR3 length: 18
D gene: TRBD2
clone size: many
J gene: TRBJ2-2
CDR3 protein: CASSLLGASGEDTGELFF
CDR3 DNA: TGTGCCAGCAGCTTATTGGGGGCTAGCGGGGAAGACACCGGGGAGCTGTTTTTT

V gene: TRBV4-2
CDR3 length: 15
D gene: .
clone size: .
J gene: TRBJ2-6
CDR3 protein: CASSQEGSGANVLTF
CDR3 DNA: TGTGCCAGCAGCCAAGAGGGATCCGGGGCCAACGTCCTGACTTTC

V gene: TRBV5-1
CDR3 length: 14
D gene: TRBD1
clone size: many
J gene: TRBJ1-6
CDR3 protein: CASRGGQNNSPLHF
CDR3 DNA: TGCGCCAGCAGAGGGGGACAGAATAATTCACCCCTCCACTTT

V gene: TRBV20-1
CDR3 length: 12
D gene: .
clone size: many
J gene: TRBJ2-2
CDR3 protein: CSAQGIVGELFF
CDR3 DNA: TGCAGTGCGCAGGGGATTGTCGGGGAGCTGTTTTTT

V gene: TRBV7-2
CDR3 length: 16
D gene: .
clone size: many
J gene: TRBJ2-5
CDR3 protein: CASSLGRGLGEETQYF
CDR3 DNA: TGTGCCAGCAGCTTAGGAAGGGGACTGGGAGAAGAGACCCAGTACTTC